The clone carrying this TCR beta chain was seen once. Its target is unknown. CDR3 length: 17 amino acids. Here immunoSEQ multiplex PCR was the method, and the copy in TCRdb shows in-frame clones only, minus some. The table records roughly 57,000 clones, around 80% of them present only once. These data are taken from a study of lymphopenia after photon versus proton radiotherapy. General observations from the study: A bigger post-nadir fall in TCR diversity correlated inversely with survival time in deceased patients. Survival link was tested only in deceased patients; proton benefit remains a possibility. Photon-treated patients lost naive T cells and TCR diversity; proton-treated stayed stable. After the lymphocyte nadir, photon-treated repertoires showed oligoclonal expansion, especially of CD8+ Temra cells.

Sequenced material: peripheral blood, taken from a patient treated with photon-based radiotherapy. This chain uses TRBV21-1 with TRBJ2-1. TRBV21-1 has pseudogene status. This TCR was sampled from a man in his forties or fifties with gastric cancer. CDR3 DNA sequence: TGTGCCAGCAGCAAAGTGATAGAACCGCGTTCCCGGCATGAGCAGTTCTTC. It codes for CASSKVIEPRSRHEQFF.